Detailed here is one T cell receptor (beta chain). Its antigen is unidentified. Amplification used 60 Vbeta primers and 13 Jbeta primers. As processed by the authors: There were about 80 million unique TCR beta chains by a later count, and approximately 10 million of them were shared. Assay used: immunoSEQ multiplex PCR; TCRdb lists only in-frame clones, some missing. That table furnishes V, J and clone size, whereas the DNA furnished D and trimming. The sample records under 200,000 clones, roughly 73% being singletons. This sample was included in a study of cytomegalovirus exposure and HLA in healthy donors. Though nominally healthy at sampling, donors likely had unrecorded immune exposures. The V end was cut by 0 bases, the J end by 4 bases, with 9 bases between. Germline lookup yields CDR1 SGHRS and CDR2 YFSETQ. This CDR3 region has 14 residues. Whole-study findings and limits: A further, later analysis showed that HLA-associated TCR beta chains (compared with equally common others) were more clonally expanded. At a 0.05 false discovery rate, a later analysis found about 17,000 TCR beta sequences to be associated with HLA alleles.

Sequencing was done on a sample of PBMCs. This chain uses TRBV5-1 with TRBJ2-3; the D is unclear. The clonotype was recovered from a woman in her thirties or forties in good health and CMV-seropositive. The CDR3 DNA follows: TGCGCCAGCAGCTTGGCCTGGGCCCCAGATACGCAGTATTTT. It codes for CASSLAWAPDTQYF.